This entry lists 7 T cell receptor beta chains sequenced from one sample in a study of cytomegalovirus exposure and HLA in healthy donors. PCR primers comprised 60 Vbeta and 13 Jbeta primers. The table came from immunoSEQ multiplex PCR; TCRdb's copy has only in-frame clones and leaves some out. Of 110,000 to 150,000 clones in the sample, about 72% are singletons; the top ten hold over 2%. The material sequenced was PBMCs. The origin of the receptors is a man aged 40-55 years in good health and CMV-seronegative.

V usage is TRBV7-3 and J usage is TRBJ2-2; 9 bases line up with TRBD2. This CDR3 has 18 amino acids. Germline trimming cut 5 bases from V and 2 bases from J; bases unmatched to any gene: 12. Germline lookup yields CDR1 SGHTA and CDR2 FQGTGA. In DNA form, the CDR3 reads TGTGCCAGCAGCAAGATCCGTAGCGGGGGCCTCAACACCGGGGAGCTGTTTTTT. This gives the protein CASSKIRSGGLNTGELFF.

This chain uses TRBV2 with TRBJ2-5; D is possibly TRBD1 (5 bases). Germline assignment: CDR1 SNHLY and CDR2 FYNNEI. This CDR3 comprises 15 residues. The ends were cut back, 2 bases at V and 5 bases at J, with 15 bases in the middle. The CDR3 spells CASSEFMGLRETQYF. The DNA for the CDR3 is TGTGCCAGCAGTGAATTTATGGGGCTCCGGGAGACCCAGTACTTC.

This chain joins TRBV7-2 and TRBJ2-7; D call uncertain. Germline lookup yields CDR1 SGHTA and CDR2 FQGNSA. This CDR3 has 11 amino acids. Trimming stripped 3 bases from V and 9 bases from J, with 9 bases between. The CDR3: CASSLEIVQYF. The CDR3 DNA follows: TGTGCCAGCAGCTTGGAGATCGTGCAGTACTTC.

This clone appeared a few times. One end of the junction does not line up with germline, which may come from a read error. The rearrangement joins TRBV9 to TRBJ1-5, with D unresolved. Germline values: CDR1 SGDLS, CDR2 YYNGEE. This CDR3 has 13 residues. As DNA, the CDR3 is TGTGCCAGCAGCGTAGATAGCAATCAGCCCCAGAATTTT. The encoded protein is CASSVDSNQPQNF.

The chain employs TRBV21-1 and TRBJ2-1; TRBD1, the D gene given by the table, was not confirmed from the DNA. TRBV21-1 is given as a pseudogene. The CDR3 spans 17 residues. The DNA for the CDR3 is TGTGCCAGCAGCCAAAGAGGGGGCGGACAGGGGCCGAATGAGCAGTTCTTC. This translates into CASSQRGGGQGPNEQFF.

The chain recombines TRBV7-9 with TRBJ2-7; 7 bases are shared with TRBD1. With V trimmed by 7 bases and J by 1 base, 13 bases remained unmatched. CDR1 is SEHNR and CDR2 is FQNEAQ in the germline V gene (reference sequence). The CDR3 covers 16 residues. The CDR3 here is CASTGYAGTDSYEQYF. The CDR3 nucleotides are TGTGCCAGCACGGGTTATGCCGGGACAGATTCCTACGAGCAGTACTTC.

The chain has TRBV9 and TRBJ2-3; weak D call: TRBD1 (5 bases). Looked up from germline, CDR1 is SGDLS and CDR2 is YYNGEE. Trimming took 6 bases from V and 0 from J, leaving 14 bases between them. This CDR3 has 15 amino acids. The CDR3 DNA reads as TGTGCCAGCACTTCCTCAGGGTCTAGCACAGATACGCAGTATTTT. Its translation: CASTSSGSSTDTQYF.